A single sample gave rise to the 23 T cell receptor beta chains below, sequenced in a study of blood T cell repertoires in COVID-19. Using immunoSEQ multiplex PCR, the repertoire was profiled, and TCRdb retains in-frame clones only, with some absent. The data contain approximately 98,000 clones, roughly 82% of them singletons. The sample was peripheral blood. The receptors come from an elderly man with acute or convalescent COVID-19.

This clone was found once. The V and J genes are TRBV15 and TRBJ1-2, with TRBD1 identical over 10 bases. This CDR3 contains 13 residues. CDR1 LNHNV and CDR2 YYDKDF come from the germline V gene (reference sequence). Trimming cost V 6 bases and J 2 bases; bases outside gene matches: 0. The CDR3 is CATRGQGNYGYTF. CDR3 nucleotide sequence: TGTGCCACCAGGGGACAGGGGAACTATGGCTACACCTTC.

The chain carries TRBV2 and TRBJ1-5, with a possible D match to TRBD1 (6 bases). The CDR3 covers 14 residues. V shed 5 bases and J shed 11 bases, with 19 bases lying between them. In germline, CDR1 is SNHLY, CDR2 FYNNEI. DNA for the CDR3: TGTGCCAGCAGTACAGGGACACCCCGGGGGGCCCAGCATTTT. This gives the protein CASSTGTPRGAQHF.

The rearrangement links TRBV29-1 to TRBJ1-3; 7 nucleotides agree with TRBD1. With V trimmed by 4 bases and J by 4 bases, 7 bases remained unmatched. CDR3 length equals 14 residues. CDR1 is SQVTM and CDR2 is ANQGSEA in the germline V gene. The CDR3 protein is CSVVGTATGNTIYF. The CDR3 DNA is TGCAGCGTTGTAGGGACAGCGACGGGAAACACCATATATTTT.

The table lists this clone with a few counts. The V gene is TRBV10-1, the J gene TRBJ2-3; D possibly corresponds to TRBD1 (7 bases). Germline-derived CDR1 and CDR2 are WNHNN and SYGVQD (reference sequence). The CDR3 runs to 17 residues. V lost 5 bases to trimming and J lost 0 bases, with 18 bases between them. The CDR3 DNA sequence: TGCGCCAGCAGTTCCATACGCGGGACAGCTAGCACAGATACGCAGTATTTT. It is translated as CASSSIRGTASTDTQYF.

This clone was found once. CDR3 region: CASSPREGFYGYTF. CDR3 in DNA: TGTGCCAGCAGCCCCAGGGAAGGGTTCTATGGCTACACCTTC. V gene TRBV7-2 combines with J gene TRBJ1-2; tentative D call: TRBD1 (5 bases). Trimming shortened V by 5 bases and J by 4 bases, and 14 bases separated the two germline ends. Germline lookup yields CDR1 SGHTA and CDR2 FQGNSA. The CDR3 length is 14 residues. The full variable domain, completed using reference TRBV7-2 and TRBJ1-2, is GAGVSQSPSNKVTEKGKDVELRCDPISGHTALYWYRQSLGQGLEFLIYFQGNSAPDKSGLPSDRFSAERTGGSVSTLTIQRTQQEDSAVYLCASSPREGFYGYTFGSGTRLTVV.

This clone was seen only a few times. The V and J genes are TRBV27 and TRBJ2-4; D unresolved. Germline assignment: CDR1 MNHEY and CDR2 SMNVEV (reference sequence). The CDR3 is 14 amino acids. The V end was cut by 3 bases, the J end by 1 base, with 7 bases between. The CDR3: CASSFNTAKNIQYF. The CDR3 nucleotides read TGTGCCAGCAGTTTCAACACGGCCAAAAACATTCAGTACTTC.

The chain links TRBV6-2 or TRBV6-3 to TRBJ2-4, with a weak D call TRBD1 (6 bases). Germline V CDR1 and CDR2: MNHEY, SVGEGT. Deletions cut 4 bases from V and 0 bases from J, with 13 bases between. CDR3 length equals 16 residues. The CDR3 region has the DNA TGTGCCAGCAGTTCTGGACAGCCTCTAGCCAAAAACATTCAGTACTTC. The encoded protein is CASSSGQPLAKNIQYF.

V is TRBV14 and J is TRBJ1-1; D is perhaps TRBD1 (6 bases). The CDR3 is 14 amino acids. Germline V gives CDR1 SGHDN, CDR2 FVKESK. V was shortened by 3 bases and J by 7 bases, with 15 bases between the two germline ends. CDR3 in amino acids: CASSHLRGASEAFF. DNA of the CDR3: TGTGCCAGCAGCCATCTCCGGGGGGCCAGTGAAGCTTTCTTT.

The chain couples TRBV24-1 to TRBJ1-5, with D possibly TRBD1 on 6 matching bases. The ends were cut back, 5 bases at V and 7 bases at J, with 11 bases in the middle. Germline V lookup: CDR1 KGHDR, CDR2 SFDVKD. The CDR3 totals 13 residues. The CDR3 sequence: CATSVQGGQPQHF. Here the CDR3 DNA reads TGTGCCACCAGTGTACAGGGCGGACAGCCCCAGCATTTT.

The gene calls are TRBV19 and TRBJ2-2; TRBD1 aligns across 7 bases. Germline CDR1 LNHDA, CDR2 SQIVND (reference sequence). The trim removed 5 bases at V and 3 bases at J, leaving 6 bases unmatched. This CDR3 contains 15 residues. The CDR3 coding sequence is TGTGCCAGTAGTGGGGACAGTCGTTACACCGGGGAGCTGTTTTTT. This translates into CASSGDSRYTGELFF.

This chain joins TRBV19 and TRBJ1-5; D is perhaps TRBD1 (5 bases). The CDR3 length is 14 residues. Germline V gene data show CDR1 as LNHDA and CDR2 as SQIVND (reference sequence). The V gene lost 5 bases and the J gene lost 5 bases, with 13 bases spanning the gap. The CDR3 protein is CASSGQGYHQPQHF. CDR3 sequence (DNA): TGTGCCAGTAGTGGGCAGGGCTACCATCAGCCCCAGCATTTT.

J is TRBJ1-2 and V is TRBV24-1, with D maybe TRBD1 (5 bases). Germline-derived CDR1 and CDR2 are KGHDR and SFDVKD. This CDR3 contains 11 residues. V was pared by 5 bases and J by 7 bases, with 7 bases between. The CDR3 here is CATSGGIGYTF. The CDR3 DNA sequence: TGTGCCACCAGTGGGGGCATTGGCTACACCTTC.

This clone was detected only once. The genes are TRBV28 and TRBJ1-5; D not resolved. Trimming took off 4 bases at V and 6 bases at J, with 7 bases between the two ends. Germline CDR1 MDHEN, CDR2 SYDVKM. The CDR3 runs 12 residues. The CDR3 sequence: CASSYPSQPQHF. The CDR3 region has the DNA TGTGCCAGCAGTTACCCCAGTCAGCCCCAGCATTTT.

This sequence joins TRBV29-1 and TRBJ1-6, with 8 positions matching TRBD1. In germline, CDR1 is SQVTM, CDR2 ANQGSEA. The CDR3 consists of 14 residues. V dropped 6 bases and J dropped 7; count of bases not matched to a gene: 8. The CDR3 coding sequence is TGCAGCGTACGCGGGACAGGAGGGAATTCACCCCTCCACTTT. It encodes CSVRGTGGNSPLHF. Looking up the rest from reference TRBV29-1 and TRBJ1-6 gives the full variable domain: SAVISQKPSRDICQRGTSLTIQCQVDSQVTMMFWYRQQPGQSLTLIATANQGSEATYESGFVIDKFPISRPNLTFSTLTVSNMSPEDSSIYLCSVRGTGGNSPLHFGNGTRLTVT.

This chain uses TRBV28 with TRBJ1-2; D unclear. V gave up 4 bases and J gave up 8 bases, with 8 bases separating them. In germline, CDR1 is MDHEN, CDR2 SYDVKM. This CDR3 has 11 residues. CDR3 residues: CASSYGVGYTF. The CDR3 DNA follows: TGTGCCAGCAGTTACGGGGTCGGCTACACCTTC.

The CDR3 sequence is CASSPRRGETQYF. The DNA for the CDR3 is TGTGCCAGCTCACCTCGCAGGGGAGAGACCCAGTACTTC. The chain joins TRBV18 to TRBJ2-5; TRBD1 is a possible D gene (6 bases). This CDR3 comprises 13 residues. CDR1 and CDR2 (germline): KGHSH, LQKENI. The V end lost 3 bases, the J end lost 4 bases, and 9 bases lay between the germline ends.

The chain is built from TRBV27 and TRBJ1-5; D gene ambiguous. Between the trimmed V and J ends, which lost 5 bases and 0 bases, there was a span of 8 bases. Germline V gives CDR1 MNHEY, CDR2 SMNVEV (reference sequence). CDR3 length: 14 residues. The CDR3: CASSERNSNQPQHF. CDR3 nucleotide sequence: TGTGCCAGCAGTGAGCGGAATAGCAATCAGCCCCAGCATTTT.

This clone was found once. V gene TRBV24-1 combines with J gene TRBJ2-2; TRBD2 matches 9 bases. V trimming: 3 bases; J trimming: 7 bases; junction bases outside the gene matches: 5. The V gene's germline CDR1 is KGHDR and CDR2 SFDVKD. The CDR3 consists of 15 residues. CDR3 protein: CATSDGGLANGELFF. CDR3 in DNA: TGTGCCACCAGTGATGGGGGACTAGCCAACGGGGAGCTGTTTTTT.

The V call is TRBV7-9, the J call TRBJ1-6, with D perhaps matching TRBD1 (5 bases). The ends were cut back, 7 bases at V and 9 bases at J, with 10 bases in the middle. This CDR3 contains 12 residues. Per the germline V gene, CDR1 is SEHNR and CDR2 is FQNEAQ (reference sequence). In DNA, the CDR3 is TGTGCCAGCACGGGAGGGGTTTCACCCCTCCACTTT. Translated: CASTGGVSPLHF.

This clone appeared a few times. The chain combines TRBV30 with TRBJ1-5; the match to TRBD1 covers 7 bases. From germline, CDR1 is GTSNPN and CDR2 SVGIG (reference sequence). With V trimmed by 2 bases and J by 6 bases, 7 bases remained unmatched. CDR3 length equals 14 residues. CDR3 in DNA: TGTGCCTGGAGTCAAAATACAGGGGCTCAGCCCCAGCATTTT. This sequence encodes CAWSQNTGAQPQHF.

A single count supports this clone. The chain has TRBV5-1 and TRBJ2-1; a possible D gene is TRBD1 (7 bases). CDR1 and CDR2 from the germline V gene are SGHRS and YFSETQ. This CDR3 has 14 amino acids. Trimming removed 5 bases from V and 5 bases from J, with 14 bases in between. Written as DNA, the CDR3 is TGCGCCAGCAGTAGGGGGGACAGAGACAATGAGCAGTTCTTC. Its protein product is CASSRGDRDNEQFF.

The J gene is TRBJ1-6, the V gene TRBV9; TRBD1 is a possible D gene (6 bases). Germline V gene data show CDR1 as SGDLS and CDR2 as YYNGEE. This CDR3 comprises 14 residues. Deletions cut 2 bases from V and 7 bases from J, with 10 bases between. The CDR3 sequence: CASSVGQGNSPLHF. The CDR3 nucleotides read TGTGCCAGCAGCGTCGGGCAGGGGAATTCACCCCTCCACTTT.

This clone occurred once. CDR3 loop: CASSLVLGRTGKGTEAFF. The CDR3 DNA follows: TGTGCCAGCAGTTTAGTCTTAGGAAGGACAGGGAAAGGCACTGAAGCTTTCTTT. The chain joins TRBV27 to TRBJ1-1; 8 bases match TRBD1. Germline trimming cut 2 bases from V and 4 bases from J; bases unmatched to any gene: 15. The germline CDR1 and CDR2 sequences are MNHEY and SMNVEV (reference sequence). The CDR3 is 18 amino acids.